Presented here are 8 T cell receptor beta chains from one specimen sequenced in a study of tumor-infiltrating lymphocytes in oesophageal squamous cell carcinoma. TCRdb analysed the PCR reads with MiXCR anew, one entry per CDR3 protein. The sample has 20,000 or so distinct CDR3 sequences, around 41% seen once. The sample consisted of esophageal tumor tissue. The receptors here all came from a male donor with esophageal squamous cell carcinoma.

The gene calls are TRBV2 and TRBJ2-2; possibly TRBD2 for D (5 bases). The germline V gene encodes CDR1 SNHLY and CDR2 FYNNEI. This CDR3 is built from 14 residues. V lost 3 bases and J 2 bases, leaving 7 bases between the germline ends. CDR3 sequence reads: CASSERVNTGELFF. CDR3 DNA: TGTGCCAGCAGTGAGAGGGTCAACACCGGGGAGCTGTTTTTT.

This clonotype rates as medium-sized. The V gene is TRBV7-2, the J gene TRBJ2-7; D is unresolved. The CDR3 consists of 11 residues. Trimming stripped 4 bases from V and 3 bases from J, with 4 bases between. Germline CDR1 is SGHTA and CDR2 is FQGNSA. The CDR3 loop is CASSYHYEQYF. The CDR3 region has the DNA TGTGCCAGCAGCTACCACTACGAGCAGTACTTC.

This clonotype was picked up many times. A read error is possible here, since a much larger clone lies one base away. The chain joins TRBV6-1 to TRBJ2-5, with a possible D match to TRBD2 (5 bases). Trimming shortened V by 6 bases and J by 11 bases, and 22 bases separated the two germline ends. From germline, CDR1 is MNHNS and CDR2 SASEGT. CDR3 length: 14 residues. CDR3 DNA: TGTGCCAGCAGACCTGGACTGAGCTACAATGAGCAGTACTTC. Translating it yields CASRPGLSYNEQYF.

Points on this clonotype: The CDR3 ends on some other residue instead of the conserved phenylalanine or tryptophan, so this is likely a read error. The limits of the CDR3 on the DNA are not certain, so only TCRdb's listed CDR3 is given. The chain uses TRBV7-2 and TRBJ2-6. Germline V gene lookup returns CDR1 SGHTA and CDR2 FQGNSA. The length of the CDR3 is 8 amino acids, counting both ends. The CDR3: CASSLVFS.

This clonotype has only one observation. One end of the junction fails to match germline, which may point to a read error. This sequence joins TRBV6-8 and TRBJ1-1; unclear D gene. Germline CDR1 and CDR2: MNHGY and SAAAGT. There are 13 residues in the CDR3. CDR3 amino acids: CASSATRNTQAFF. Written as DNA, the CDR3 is TGTGCCAGCAGTGCGACACGGAACACTCAAGCTTTCTTT.

The CDR3 here is CASSASGRDNEQFF. DNA for the CDR3: TGTGCCAGCAGTGCTAGCGGGAGGGACAATGAGCAGTTCTTC. This chain links TRBV2 with TRBJ2-1, with TRBD2 matching over 12 bases. This CDR3 comprises 14 residues. CDR1 SNHLY and CDR2 FYNNEI come from the germline V gene. The J segment lost 5 bases and the V segment lost 4 bases, leaving 0 bases of the junction unmatched.

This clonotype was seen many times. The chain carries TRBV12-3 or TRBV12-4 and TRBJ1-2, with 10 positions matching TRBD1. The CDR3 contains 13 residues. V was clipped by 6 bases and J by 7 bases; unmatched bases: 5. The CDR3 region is CASSDRGRGGYTF. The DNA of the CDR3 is TGTGCCAGCAGCGACAGGGGGCGTGGTGGCTACACCTTC.

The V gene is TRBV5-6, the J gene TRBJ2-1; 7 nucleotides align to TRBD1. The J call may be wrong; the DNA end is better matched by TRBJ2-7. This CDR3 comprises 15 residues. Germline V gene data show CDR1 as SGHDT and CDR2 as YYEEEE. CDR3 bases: TGTGCCAGCAGCTTGACAGGGGAGTACTCCTACGAGCAGTACTTC. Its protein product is CASSLTGEYSYEQYF.